A selection of T cell receptor beta chains follows, all from one sample in a study of vaccination effects on CD4 cells after COVID-19. Their target antigens are unknown. Produced via immunoSEQ multiplex PCR; TCRdb's table is partial and in-frame only. The table records roughly 33,000 clones, approximately 77% of them present only once. Material: CD4+ T cells from PBMCs cultured without peptide, obtained after COVID-19 vaccination. Receptors originate from a human donor who had a prior SARS-CoV-2 infection. CDR3s include the opening cysteine and the closing phenylalanine or tryptophan. The order of the fields is V gene, J gene, CDR3 protein.

V gene: TRBV5-1; J gene: TRBJ1-6; CDR3 protein: CASSLPGQGDSPLHF
V gene: TRBV6-2/TRBV6-3; J gene: TRBJ2-7; CDR3 protein: CASSYLAGVSEHEQYF
V gene: TRBV6-5; J gene: TRBJ2-7; CDR3 protein: CASSYVAGDEQYF
V gene: TRBV7-8; J gene: TRBJ1-4; CDR3 protein: CASSLDSLAVLANEKLFF
V gene: TRBV28; J gene: TRBJ2-7; CDR3 protein: CASSPNYEQYF
V gene: TRBV6-6; J gene: TRBJ1-4; CDR3 protein: CASSYGGEKLFF
V gene: TRBV7-2; J gene: TRBJ1-2; CDR3 protein: CASSLAPATNYGYTF
V gene: TRBV2; J gene: TRBJ1-5; CDR3 protein: CASSLGSPRQPQHF
V gene: TRBV2; J gene: TRBJ2-7; CDR3 protein: CASSAQYEQYF
V gene: TRBV2; J gene: TRBJ2-5; CDR3 protein: CASNLGETQYF
V gene: TRBV7-2; J gene: TRBJ1-5; CDR3 protein: CASSLGYSNQPQHF
V gene: TRBV24-1; J gene: TRBJ2-3; CDR3 protein: CATSETGQGTDTQYF
V gene: TRBV4-2; J gene: TRBJ1-4; CDR3 protein: CASSQSAGIATNEKLFF
V gene: TRBV5-4; J gene: TRBJ1-1; CDR3 protein: CASIWNTEAFF
V gene: TRBV2; J gene: TRBJ2-1; CDR3 protein: CASSEGVGEQFF
V gene: TRBV9; J gene: TRBJ2-1; CDR3 protein: CASSPGLRIEQFF
V gene: TRBV7-9; J gene: TRBJ2-1; CDR3 protein: CASSLVGTGGWYNEQFF
V gene: TRBV4-1; J gene: TRBJ1-1; CDR3 protein: CASSPLGGLVTEAFF
V gene: TRBV2; J gene: TRBJ2-1; CDR3 protein: CASTRDRQSYNEQFF
V gene: TRBV19; J gene: TRBJ2-3; CDR3 protein: CASRSASTDTQYF
V gene: TRBV9; J gene: TRBJ2-7; CDR3 protein: CASSPGLAGASHEQYF
V gene: TRBV30; J gene: TRBJ2-3; CDR3 protein: CAWSLAGGTDTQYF
V gene: TRBV27; J gene: TRBJ1-1; CDR3 protein: CASSLQENTEAFF
V gene: TRBV5-4; J gene: TRBJ1-1; CDR3 protein: CASQLDRSNTEAFF
V gene: TRBV6-6; J gene: TRBJ2-7; CDR3 protein: CASSYSPGQGAGEQYF
V gene: TRBV5-4; J gene: TRBJ2-5; CDR3 protein: CASSFPAGTETQYF
V gene: TRBV7-8; J gene: TRBJ1-1; CDR3 protein: CASSAQGQGNTEAFF
V gene: TRBV30; J gene: TRBJ2-7; CDR3 protein: CAWSKGWTGDGEQYF
V gene: TRBV28; J gene: TRBJ1-5; CDR3 protein: CASSFQTGGGSGKPQHF
V gene: TRBV18; J gene: TRBJ1-6; CDR3 protein: CASSPTGHDSYNSPLHF
V gene: TRBV7-2; J gene: TRBJ1-5; CDR3 protein: CASSLGATGYQPQHF
V gene: TRBV9; J gene: TRBJ1-2; CDR3 protein: CASSVSGSSDLGYTF
V gene: TRBV7-6; J gene: TRBJ1-3; CDR3 protein: CASSSLKDRGTLSGNTIYF
V gene: TRBV4-1; J gene: TRBJ2-7; CDR3 protein: CASSQSGGGYEQYF
V gene: TRBV30; J gene: TRBJ1-4; CDR3 protein: CAWRSYRDRWDEKLFF
V gene: TRBV14; J gene: TRBJ2-7; CDR3 protein: CASSHPPGTGTYEQYF
V gene: TRBV4-1; J gene: TRBJ2-1; CDR3 protein: CASSQDVEGGQFF
V gene: TRBV2; J gene: TRBJ2-7; CDR3 protein: CASLYDRRYEQYF
V gene: TRBV19; J gene: TRBJ2-6; CDR3 protein: CASSKGHGYSGANVLTF
V gene: TRBV18; J gene: TRBJ2-3; CDR3 protein: CASSLYSGTPGEQYF
V gene: TRBV14; J gene: TRBJ2-5; CDR3 protein: CASSRGLARQTQYF
V gene: TRBV19; J gene: TRBJ2-3; CDR3 protein: CASSILLASTQYF